The 21 T cell receptor beta chains given below trace back to one sample, sequenced in a study of lymphopenia after photon versus proton radiotherapy. Repertoires were generated with immunoSEQ multiplex PCR, while TCRdb's copy carries only in-frame clones and drops some. This sample carries 25,000 to 30,000 clones, about four fifths of them seen once, and the ten largest clones take roughly 31%. Material: peripheral blood, obtained from a patient treated with photon-based radiotherapy. Source of these receptors: a man between 50 and 59 years old with gastric cancer.

The rearrangement uses TRBV7-9 and TRBJ1-5; 10 positions match TRBD1. The germline gives CDR1 SEHNR, CDR2 FQNEAQ (reference sequence). Unmatched junction bases numbered 4, after V lost 5 bases and J lost 0 bases. The CDR3 length is 16 residues. CDR3 coding DNA: TGTGCCAGCAGCGAAGGGACAGGGGATAGCAATCAGCCCCAGCATTTT. Translating it yields CASSEGTGDSNQPQHF.

The rearrangement joins TRBV18 to TRBJ2-5, with D tentatively TRBD1 (6 bases). V lost 2 bases and J 5 bases, leaving 12 bases between the germline ends. The CDR3 totals 14 residues. The germline gives CDR1 KGHSH, CDR2 LQKENI. CDR3 amino acids: CASSPYQGTETQYF. As DNA, the CDR3 is TGTGCCAGCTCACCATATCAGGGGACGGAGACCCAGTACTTC.

The chain uses TRBV7-8 and TRBJ1-4; D gene ambiguous. The CDR3 is 15 residues long. Germline V gene lookup returns CDR1 SGHVS and CDR2 FQNEAQ. Trimming took 1 base from V and 4 from J, leaving 10 bases between them. CDR3 sequence: CASSLVFRGNEKLFF. The CDR3 DNA reads as TGTGCCAGCAGCTTAGTATTCCGGGGTAATGAAAAACTGTTTTTT.

The chain carries TRBV11-2 and TRBJ2-7; 9 bases map to TRBD2. This CDR3 contains 15 residues. The germline V gene encodes CDR1 SGHAT and CDR2 FQNNGV. V shed 2 bases and J 6 bases; nucleotides not matched to a gene: 8. For the CDR3, the DNA is TGTGCCAGCAGCTTATTCAGGACTAGCGTTAGCGAGCAGTACTTC. Translated: CASSLFRTSVSEQYF. Complete variable domain (other parts from reference TRBV11-2 and TRBJ2-7): EAGVAQSPRYKIIEKRQSVAFWCNPISGHATLYWYQQILGQGPKLLIQFQNNGVVDDSQLPKDRFSAERLKGVDSTLKIQPAKLEDSAVYLCASSLFRTSVSEQYFGPGTRLTVT.

This clone occurred a few times. The chain uses TRBV9 and TRBJ2-3; D is uncertain. Germline V gene data show CDR1 as SGDLS and CDR2 as YYNGEE. This CDR3 has 14 residues. V was clipped by 0 bases and J by 6 bases, with 11 bases between them. The CDR3 DNA is TGTGCCAGCAGCGTAGATGCTAGTCCGGATACGCAGTATTTT. Residues: CASSVDASPDTQYF.

J is TRBJ1-1 and V is TRBV4-3, with 9 bases aligning to TRBD1. Trimming cost V 0 bases and J 1 base; bases outside gene matches: 18. The CDR3 totals 21 residues. The germline V gene encodes CDR1 LGHNA and CDR2 YSLEER. The CDR3 is CASSQEPPGQGGLGANTEAFF. CDR3 coding DNA: TGCGCCAGCAGCCAAGAACCCCCGGGACAGGGAGGGTTGGGGGCGAACACTGAAGCTTTCTTT.

The chain is built from TRBV11-2 and TRBJ2-2; no reliable D call. Germline CDR1 reads SGHAT; CDR2 reads FQNNGV. The CDR3 runs to 15 residues. V shed 1 base and J shed 1 base, with 7 bases lying between them. The CDR3 DNA reads as TGTGCCAGCAGCTTAGTCGCAGGGAACACCGGGGAGCTGTTTTTT. Amino acids: CASSLVAGNTGELFF.

The chain recombines TRBV9 with TRBJ2-1, with no clear D. Looked up from germline, CDR1 is SGDLS and CDR2 is YYNGEE. Trimming shortened V by 0 bases and J by 9 bases, and 10 bases separated the two germline ends. The CDR3 contains 13 residues. CDR3: CASSVGVAFEQFF. The CDR3 bases are TGTGCCAGCAGCGTAGGAGTAGCATTTGAGCAGTTCTTC.

This rearrangement joins TRBV2 to TRBJ1-2; TRBD1 aligns across 7 bases. After removal of 4 bases from V and 2 bases from J, the junction contained 7 bases not matched to a gene. This CDR3 is 15 amino acids long. Germline CDR1 SNHLY, CDR2 FYNNEI. CDR3 protein: CASSARDRENYGYTF. DNA of the CDR3: TGTGCCAGCAGTGCCCGGGACAGAGAGAACTATGGCTACACCTTC.

This clone came up once. This rearrangement joins TRBV9 to TRBJ2-3; D is possibly TRBD2 (5 bases). The V end was cut by 2 bases, the J end by 0 bases, with 13 bases between. This CDR3 spans 16 amino acids. Germline CDR1 is SGDLS and CDR2 is YYNGEE. This CDR3 is CASSVAAGHSTDTQYF. CDR3 nucleotides: TGTGCCAGCAGCGTCGCTGCGGGTCATAGCACAGATACGCAGTATTTT.

This rearrangement joins TRBV2 to TRBJ2-5; D possibly uses TRBD1 or TRBD2 (6 bases each). V lost 4 bases and J lost 7, with 22 bases in between. Germline values: CDR1 SNHLY, CDR2 FYNNEI. The CDR3 runs 16 residues. Written as DNA, the CDR3 is TGTGCCAGCAGTGCCCCCGGGACATATAAGGAGGGGACCCAGTACTTC. This encodes CASSAPGTYKEGTQYF.

The table lists this clone with a count of one. The chain is built from TRBV18 and TRBJ1-6; D uncertain. Germline CDR1 is KGHSH and CDR2 is LQKENI. CDR3 length equals 13 residues. Trimming took off 3 bases at V and 7 bases at J, with 7 bases between the two ends. The CDR3 spells CASSPGRNSPLHF. In DNA form, the CDR3 reads TGTGCCAGCTCACCGGGCCGCAATTCACCCCTCCACTTT.

V and J are TRBV20-1 and TRBJ1-1; no clear D. The V gene lost 6 bases and the J gene lost 11 bases, with 7 bases spanning the gap. Germline V gene lookup returns CDR1 DFQATT and CDR2 SNEGSKA (reference sequence). CDR3 length equals 8 residues. The DNA of the CDR3 is TGCAGTGCCAATTGGGCTTTCTTT. Amino acids: CSANWAFF.

This rearrangement joins TRBV19 to TRBJ2-2, with D unresolved. V gave up 6 bases and J gave up 5 bases, with 10 bases separating them. This CDR3 has 13 residues. Germline values: CDR1 LNHDA, CDR2 SQIVND (reference sequence). The CDR3 DNA reads TGTGCCAGTAGGACCCCAACGACCGGGGAGCTGTTTTTT. Protein: CASRTPTTGELFF. Full variable domain (remainder filled in from reference TRBV19 and TRBJ2-2): DGGITQSPKYLFRKEGQNVTLSCEQNLNHDAMYWYRQDPGQGLRLIYYSQIVNDFQKGDIAEGYSVSREKKESFPLTVTSAQKNPTAFYLCASRTPTTGELFFGEGSRLTVL.

This clone was detected only once. The V and J genes are TRBV19 and TRBJ1-2; D not resolved. The germline V gene encodes CDR1 LNHDA and CDR2 SQIVND (reference sequence). The length of the CDR3 is 13 residues. V was pared by 2 bases and J by 7 bases, with 11 bases between. CDR3 residues: CASSIRIEGGYTF. The CDR3 DNA is TGTGCCAGTAGTATAAGGATTGAGGGTGGCTACACCTTC.

This clone was counted between two and nine times. The CDR3 protein is CASKKGGVDGYTF. The CDR3 coding sequence is TGTGCCAGCAAAAAGGGAGGGGTTGATGGCTACACCTTC. The gene calls are TRBV28 and TRBJ1-2; TRBD1 might be the D (5 bases). The CDR3 is 13 residues long. V lost 7 bases, J lost 6 bases, and 15 bases lay in between. CDR1 is MDHEN and CDR2 is SYDVKM in the germline V gene.

This clone has only a few counts. The rearrangement joins TRBV6-4 to TRBJ2-2, with D possibly matching TRBD2 (6 bases). The length of the CDR3 is 15 residues. Trimming took off 6 bases at V and 0 bases at J, with 11 bases between the two ends. The germline V gene encodes CDR1 MRHNA and CDR2 SNTAGT. CDR3 nucleotide sequence: TGTGCCAGCAGCCCCGGGACTGCGAACACCGGGGAGCTGTTTTTT. Translation gives CASSPGTANTGELFF.

The rearrangement joins TRBV29-1 to TRBJ1-1; D unclear. V shed 6 bases and J shed 8 bases, with 16 bases lying between them. This CDR3 region has 12 residues. Germline V gene data show CDR1 as SQVTM and CDR2 as ANQGSEA. The CDR3 loop reads CSVEEGIREAFF. CDR3 nucleotides: TGCAGCGTGGAGGAGGGAATCAGAGAAGCTTTCTTT.

The chain uses TRBV7-8 and TRBJ1-2, with TRBD1 matching 8 bases. Trimming at V came to 1 base and at J to 8 bases, leaving 9 bases not matched to a gene. Per germline, CDR1 SGHVS and CDR2 FQNEAQ. This CDR3 comprises 15 residues. The CDR3 loop is CASSLEWTGRDGYTF. CDR3 in DNA: TGTGCCAGCAGCTTAGAGTGGACAGGGAGGGACGGCTACACCTTC.

The V call is TRBV30, the J call TRBJ1-3; D not certain. This CDR3 comprises 13 residues. Germline lookup yields CDR1 GTSNPN and CDR2 SVGIG (reference sequence). V was cut by 0 bases and J by 0 bases, with 3 bases left in between. CDR3 sequence (DNA): TGTGCCTGGAGTGTACGCTCTGGAAACACCATATATTTT. Encoded protein: CAWSVRSGNTIYF.

This chain joins TRBV29-1 and TRBJ2-3, with 10 positions matching TRBD2. With V trimmed by 0 bases and J by 0 bases, 12 bases remained unmatched. Germline V gene lookup returns CDR1 SQVTM and CDR2 ANQGSEA. This CDR3 has 19 amino acids. CDR3 sequence (DNA): TGCAGCGTTGAAGATCCGAGCGGGGGGGCCCCATTAAGCACAGATACGCAGTATTTT. It codes for CSVEDPSGGAPLSTDTQYF.